This T cell receptor beta chain derives from a study of identical twins. Study-wide results and limits: Low generation probability was overrepresented in out-of-frame alpha sequences shared by twins. Cross-sectional statistics underpinned the conclusions; the same donors were not followed. Invariant T cells like MAIT and iNKT could partly confound the zero-insertion analyses.

V was shortened by 4 bases and J by 1 base, with 20 bases between the two germline ends. This CDR3 region has 17 residues. Germline V gene lookup returns CDR1 SGHRS and CDR2 YFSETQ. With regard to this clonotype: Its antigen is unidentified.

With template switching, a universal primer site was added, and the cDNA carried unique molecular identifiers. TCRdb fed the 5' RACE reads into MiXCR, producing one record per CDR3 protein. The sample includes around 550,000 distinct CDR3 sequences, nearly 15% seen only once; the top ten take roughly 0.42%. The sample was also reused in another study, on yellow fever vaccine responses in identical twins.

The clonotype originates from a woman younger than 35 in good health. Sample: CD4+ T cells sorted from blood. The J gene is TRBJ2-5, the V gene TRBV5-1; a possible D gene is TRBD2 (6 bases). The CDR3 DNA is TGCGCCAGCAGCCAGGGAGTCGGGGACGGGAGCCAAGAGACCCAGTACTTC. This codes for CASSQGVGDGSQETQYF.